This entry features one TCR beta chain sequence. Antigen: not known. The data belong to a study of PD-L1 blockade in urothelial cancer. Study-level background: Patients previously received 0 to 3 chemotherapy regimens. Analyses used blood from 3 weeks (second dose) and 6 weeks after treatment start.

Points from the study as a whole: Survival was better when pretreatment blood TCR clonality fell below the median.

This sample's time point: pretreatment peripheral blood. Assay used: immunoSEQ multiplex PCR; TCRdb lists only in-frame clones, some missing. The sample includes tens of thousands of clones, almost 90% of them seen just once. Trimming stripped 3 bases from V and 1 base from J, with 10 bases between. Germline V gene lookup returns CDR1 SGHDT and CDR2 YYEEEE. This CDR3 is built from 14 residues. This TCR was recovered from a man between 60 and 70 years old with urothelial cancer. This material consisted of PBMCs, taken around atezolizumab (anti-PD-L1) treatment. The chain combines TRBV5-6 with TRBJ1-1, with D tentatively TRBD1 (6 bases). The CDR3 loop reads CASSSGTPNTEAFF. In nucleotides, the CDR3 is TGTGCCAGCAGCTCCGGGACACCGAACACTGAAGCTTTCTTT.